These 29 T cell receptor beta chains were sequenced from one sample in a study of cytomegalovirus exposure and HLA in healthy donors (dated by TCRdb to 2015 to 2018). Library prep was done by the immunoSEQ multiplex PCR assay. A mixture of 60 forward primers for TCR Vbeta segments and 13 reverse primers for TCR Jbeta segments was used in the multiplex PCR. What TCRdb holds here is the immuneACCESS table cut down to in-frame rearrangements. Part of the clones is not present; checked against another copy, under half of the missing clones reflect an unresolved V gene, and the others are unexplained. The sample has over 150,000 clones on record, 65% to 85% of them singletons. The top ten hold nearly 3% of the sample. Source material: PBMCs. The receptors come from a woman aged 25-40 years in good health and CMV-seronegative.

The CDR3 loop is CASSEGAGFF. The CDR3 nucleotides read TGTGCCAGCAGCGAAGGAGCGGGGTTTTTT. The V gene is TRBV6-6, the J gene TRBJ2-2, with D tentatively TRBD2 (6 bases). V lost 6 bases to trimming and J lost 16 bases, with 12 bases between them. Germline V gene sequence: CDR1 MNHNY, CDR2 SVGAGI (reference sequence). The CDR3 consists of 10 residues.

Only a few counts were recorded for this clone. The DNA for the CDR3 is TGTGCCACCAGCAGAGATCGGGGGACAGGTACAGATACGCAGTATTTT. Translated, it gives CATSRDRGTGTDTQYF. This chain joins TRBV15 and TRBJ2-3; TRBD1 agrees at 8 bases. The CDR3 spans 16 residues. V was pared by 0 bases and J by 3 bases, with 5 bases of the junction left unmatched. Germline CDR1 reads LNHNV; CDR2 reads YYDKDF (reference sequence).

In this sample, this clone turned up a few times. The V and J genes are TRBV5-1 and TRBJ2-1; 13 bases match TRBD2. The V segment lost 3 bases and the J segment 4 bases; nucleotides outside the gene matches: 1. CDR3 length equals 15 residues. Germline loops: CDR1 SGHRS, CDR2 YFSETQ. For the CDR3, the DNA is TGCGCCAGCAGCTGGGGACTAGCGGGGTACAATGAGCAGTTCTTC. It specifies CASSWGLAGYNEQFF.

V and J are TRBV13 and TRBJ1-1; 7 bases are shared with TRBD1. The V gene's germline CDR1 is PRHDT and CDR2 FYEKMQ (reference sequence). The CDR3 spans 13 residues. Trimming removed 6 bases from V and 4 bases from J; junction bases left unmatched: 5. The CDR3 sequence: CASRRPGGTEAFF. CDR3 nucleotide sequence: TGTGCCAGCAGAAGGCCAGGGGGCACTGAAGCTTTCTTT.

The V gene is TRBV5-1, the J gene TRBJ2-2; D remains unclear. Germline CDR1 is SGHRS and CDR2 is YFSETQ. The CDR3 totals 15 residues. Trimming stripped 0 bases from V and 1 base from J, with 7 bases between. CDR3 bases: TGCGCCAGCAGCTTGGGGTCAGTGAACACCGGGGAGCTGTTTTTT. Translation: CASSLGSVNTGELFF.

V and J are TRBV27 and TRBJ2-2, with D perhaps TRBD2 (6 bases). CDR1 MNHEY and CDR2 SMNVEV come from the germline V gene (reference sequence). Between the trimmed V and J ends, which lost 6 bases and 0 bases, there was a span of 14 bases. This CDR3 is built from 16 residues. CDR3 sequence reads: CASRARGRPNTGELFF. The CDR3 DNA is TGTGCCAGCAGGGCGCGGGGCCGACCGAACACCGGGGAGCTGTTTTTT.

The V and J genes are TRBV9 and TRBJ2-1; D unresolved. The V end was cut by 0 bases, the J end by 3 bases, with 4 bases between. The germline CDR1 and CDR2 sequences are SGDLS and YYNGEE. The CDR3 is 13 amino acids. CDR3 sequence reads: CASSVALYNEQFF. CDR3 sequence (DNA): TGTGCCAGCAGCGTAGCACTCTACAATGAGCAGTTCTTC.

CDR3 in DNA: TGTGCCATCAGTGAGTCAAGGTTGACAGGGGAGAATGAAGCTTTCTTT. Amino acid sequence: CAISESRLTGENEAFF. This rearrangement joins TRBV10-3 to TRBJ1-1, with TRBD1 matching over 8 bases. The CDR3 contains 16 residues. Germline V CDR1 and CDR2: ENHRY, SYGVKD. Losses at the gene ends were 0 bases for V and 7 bases for J; bases not matched to a gene: 10.

J is TRBJ2-1 and V is TRBV7-2; 9 bases match TRBD2. V dropped 1 base and J dropped 0; count of bases not matched to a gene: 1. CDR1 SGHTA and CDR2 FQGNSA come from the germline V gene. The CDR3 runs 16 residues. CDR3 sequence reads: CASSLGGRVSYNEQFF. CDR3 nucleotides: TGTGCCAGCAGCTTAGGCGGGAGGGTCTCCTACAATGAGCAGTTCTTC.

This clone was picked up a small number of times. The chain has TRBV5-1 and TRBJ2-7; 9 positions match TRBD1. The CDR3 spans 14 residues. Germline V gene lookup returns CDR1 SGHRS and CDR2 YFSETQ. The V gene end was trimmed by 4 bases and the J gene end by 3 bases; junction bases not matched to a gene: 5. In DNA, the CDR3 is TGCGCCAGCAGCGCCGGACAGGGGAACTACGAGCAGTACTTC. Encoded protein: CASSAGQGNYEQYF.

This clone was picked up one time. The junction departs from the called germline gene at one end, perhaps through a read error. CDR3 nucleotide sequence: TGCGCCAGCAGCCTGCCCGGTAATAGCGGGACCGACTTC. This encodes CASSLPGNSGTDF. The V gene is TRBV5-1, the J gene TRBJ2-5; 8 nucleotides agree with TRBD2. The CDR3 runs 13 residues. Germline CDR1 and CDR2: SGHRS and YFSETQ.

The gene calls are TRBV27 and TRBJ2-7, with TRBD2 matching 11 bases. The CDR3 covers 15 residues. Germline CDR1 and CDR2: MNHEY and SMNVEV (reference sequence). V trimming: 6 bases; J trimming: 3 bases; junction bases outside the gene matches: 7. CDR3 nucleotide sequence: TGTGCCAGCAGGCTCACCGGGACTAGCGGCTACGAGCAGTACTTC. Its translation: CASRLTGTSGYEQYF.

The chain joins TRBV6-6 to TRBJ1-4; 10 bases agree with TRBD1. Trimming at V came to 5 bases and at J to 6 bases, leaving 6 bases not matched to a gene. The germline CDR1 and CDR2 sequences are MNHNY and SVGAGI (reference sequence). This CDR3 spans 15 amino acids. The CDR3 DNA is TGTGCCAGCAGTGCTCCCGGGACAGGGGATGAAAAACTGTTTTTT. As protein: CASSAPGTGDEKLFF.

V usage is TRBV19 and J usage is TRBJ1-1, with 8 bases lining up with TRBD1. V lost 1 base, J lost 8 bases, and 3 bases stayed unmatched. Looked up from germline, CDR1 is LNHDA and CDR2 is SQIVND (reference sequence). The CDR3 loop spans 13 amino acids. The CDR3 region is CASSIAWTGEAFF. CDR3 sequence (DNA): TGTGCCAGTAGTATAGCGTGGACAGGGGAAGCTTTCTTT. Full variable domain (rest looked up from reference TRBV19 and TRBJ1-1): DGGITQSPKYLFRKEGQNVTLSCEQNLNHDAMYWYRQDPGQGLRLIYYSQIVNDFQKGDIAEGYSVSREKKESFPLTVTSAQKNPTAFYLCASSIAWTGEAFFGQGTRLTVV.

This clone was seen a few times. This rearrangement joins TRBV5-1 to TRBJ1-4; D is perhaps TRBD1 (6 bases). Germline CDR1 reads SGHRS; CDR2 reads YFSETQ. The V end was cut by 3 bases, the J end by 8 bases, with 17 bases between. CDR3 size: 15 residues. The CDR3 nucleotides are TGCGCCAGCAGCTCTGGACAGTTAGGGGGAGAAAAACTGTTTTTT. This translates into CASSSGQLGGEKLFF. The variable domain in full, completed from reference TRBV5-1 and TRBJ1-4, reads KAGVTQTPRYLIKTRGQQVTLSCSPISGHRSVSWYQQTPGQGLQFLFEYFSETQRNKGNFPGRFSGRQFSNSRSEMNVSTLELGDSALYLCASSSGQLGGEKLFFGSGTQLSVL.

The chain recombines TRBV9 with TRBJ1-1; no clear D gene. Germline V gives CDR1 SGDLS, CDR2 YYNGEE. V was pared by 0 bases and J by 11 bases, with 14 bases between. This CDR3 region has 13 residues. CDR3 in DNA: TGTGCCAGCAGCGTAGGAGGAACGGGTCAGGCTTTCTTT. Its translation is CASSVGGTGQAFF.

In this sample, this clone turned up a few times. The chain links TRBV29-1 to TRBJ2-1, with D maybe TRBD2 (6 bases). The germline V gene encodes CDR1 SQVTM and CDR2 ANQGSEA. The CDR3 loop spans 13 amino acids. V shed 4 bases and J shed 8 bases, with 15 bases lying between them. The CDR3 nucleotides read TGCAGCGTTGGGGTTGGGGGGATCTATGAGCAGTTCTTC. Its protein is CSVGVGGIYEQFF.

This clone turned up a few times. This chain uses TRBV7-2 with TRBJ1-5; 7 nucleotides line up with TRBD1. CDR3 size: 15 residues. V was clipped by 5 bases and J by 5 bases; unmatched bases: 9. In germline, CDR1 is SGHTA, CDR2 FQGNSA. Here the CDR3 reads CASSQFRDSDQPQHF. CDR3 DNA: TGTGCCAGCAGCCAGTTCCGGGACAGTGATCAGCCCCAGCATTTT.

The V call is TRBV27, the J call TRBJ1-1, with D possibly TRBD1 on 6 matching bases. The germline V and J ends were trimmed by 3 bases and 6 bases, with 11 bases remaining between them. There are 13 residues in the CDR3. Germline V CDR1 and CDR2: MNHEY, SMNVEV (reference sequence). The CDR3 DNA follows: TGTGCCAGCAGTTTTAGGGGGTTTGCTGAAGCTTTCTTT. It yields the protein CASSFRGFAEAFF.

The V gene is TRBV6-1, the J gene TRBJ1-2; 7 bases line up with TRBD1. Germline V gene data show CDR1 as MNHNS and CDR2 as SASEGT. This CDR3 is built from 13 residues. V dropped 3 bases and J dropped 4; count of bases not matched to a gene: 2. CDR3 DNA sequence: TGTGCCAGCAGTGAGTCAGGGGGCTATGGCTACACCTTC. Protein sequence: CASSESGGYGYTF.

This chain joins TRBV4-2 and TRBJ2-7, with 7 bases fitting TRBD2. The J segment lost 0 bases and the V segment lost 2 bases, leaving 7 bases of the junction unmatched. Per germline, CDR1 LGHNA and CDR2 YNFKEQ. This CDR3 region has 16 residues. Here the CDR3 DNA reads TGTGCCAGCAGCCAACAGTTAGCGGGCAGCTCCTACGAGCAGTACTTC. It codes for CASSQQLAGSSYEQYF.

This clone was detected only once. The chain has TRBV7-8 and TRBJ2-5; a possible D gene is TRBD1 (6 bases). The germline V and J ends were trimmed by 1 base and 5 bases, with 14 bases remaining between them. Per germline, CDR1 SGHVS and CDR2 FQNEAQ. CDR3 size: 15 residues. For the CDR3, the DNA is TGTGCCAGCAGCTTAGGTGCAGGGGTGGGTGAGACCCAGTACTTC. Translation: CASSLGAGVGETQYF.

The chain joins TRBV5-1 to TRBJ2-7; 8 nucleotides line up with TRBD2. Trimming took 3 bases from V and 3 from J; bases not matched to a gene: 11. The CDR3 has 16 amino acids. The germline V gene encodes CDR1 SGHRS and CDR2 YFSETQ. CDR3 sequence: CASSWAAGGPNYEQYF. CDR3 in DNA: TGCGCCAGCAGCTGGGCGGCGGGAGGCCCAAACTACGAGCAGTACTTC.

The chain links TRBV7-3 to TRBJ1-1; D is unclear. CDR1 SGHTA and CDR2 FQGTGA come from the germline V gene. Deletions cut 2 bases from V and 6 bases from J, with 13 bases between. The length of the CDR3 is 14 residues. CDR3 nucleotides: TGTGCCAGCAGCTTACAAGGAGGCAGTGCTGAAGCTTTCTTT. It yields the protein CASSLQGGSAEAFF. The full variable domain, rest sourced from reference TRBV7-3 and TRBJ1-1, is GAGVSQTPSNKVTEKGKYVELRCDPISGHTALYWYRQSLGQGPEFLIYFQGTGAADDSGLPNDRFFAVRPEGSVSTLKIQRTERGDSAVYLCASSLQGGSAEAFFGQGTRLTVV.

This clone was seen a handful of times. This chain connects TRBV4-1 to TRBJ2-7, with 7 bases that match TRBD1. The CDR3 is 15 residues long. The germline V gene encodes CDR1 MGHRA and CDR2 YSYEKL. V shed 1 base and J 3 bases; nucleotides not matched to a gene: 6. The CDR3 coding sequence is TGCGCCAGCAGCCAAGCGGCAGGGGGTGGCTACGAGCAGTACTTC. It codes for CASSQAAGGGYEQYF.

The CDR3 DNA reads TGTGCCAGTAGTCCGTCCCCATCCTTCGACAGGGTAAGGATGAACACTGAAGCTTTCTTT. As protein: CASSPSPSFDRVRMNTEAFF. The gene calls are TRBV19 and TRBJ1-1, with 7 bases aligning to TRBD1. This CDR3 contains 20 residues. The trim removed 5 bases at V and 0 bases at J, leaving 21 bases unmatched. From germline, CDR1 is LNHDA and CDR2 SQIVND (reference sequence).

This rearrangement joins TRBV7-2 to TRBJ2-1, with TRBD2 matching over 14 bases. Trimming cost V 10 bases and J 10 bases; bases outside gene matches: 12. Germline lookup yields CDR1 SGHTA and CDR2 FQGNSA. The CDR3 is made up of 15 amino acids. The CDR3 DNA sequence: TGTGCCACCGTAGAACCGGGACTAGCGGGAGTGGAGCAGTTCTTC. The encoded protein is CATVEPGLAGVEQFF.

In its sample, this clone was seen a few times. This rearrangement joins TRBV7-2 to TRBJ2-3; 8 nucleotides align to TRBD2. The V gene end was trimmed by 2 bases and the J gene end by 2 bases; junction bases not matched to a gene: 3. The CDR3 sequence is 15 residues long. CDR1 and CDR2 (germline): SGHTA, FQGNSA. CDR3 residues: CASSLTSGHTDTQYF. As DNA, the CDR3 is TGTGCCAGCAGCTTAACTAGCGGCCACACAGATACGCAGTATTTT.

The chain is built from TRBV13 and TRBJ1-4; 7 positions match TRBD1. J gave up 6 bases and V 5 bases, and 3 bases lay outside the gene matches. CDR1 is PRHDT, CDR2 FYEKMQ, per germline (reference sequence). The CDR3 runs 13 residues. CDR3 bases: TGTGCCAGCAGCCACGGACAGGATGAAAAACTGTTTTTT. Translated: CASSHGQDEKLFF.